These T cell receptor beta chains were read from a single sample in a study of follicular helper T cells after annual influenza vaccination. The protocol was immunoSEQ multiplex PCR, while the TCRdb copy is restricted to in-frame clones and leaves out a portion. In the table there are around 5,600 clones, roughly 82% of which are singletons. The specimen comprised CXCR5- memory CD4+ T cells sorted from blood, sampled on the day of influenza vaccination. The receptor set was obtained from an adult who received the influenza vaccine. Each CDR3 is given with its conserved first and last residue. The order of the fields is CDR3 DNA, CDR3 protein, clone size, V gene, J gene, D gene. The D gene is left open where the match is weak. Rows give clone size only sometimes, using once, few, many, or a class for an expanded clone.

DNA: TGTGCCAGCAGTGCGACTAGCGGGAGCGTATACGAGCAGTACTTC
CDR3: CASSATSGSVYEQYF
size: NA
V: TRBV28
J: TRBJ2-7
D: TRBD2

DNA: TGTGCCAGTAGCGGGAGGACCTACAATGAGCAGTTCTTC
CDR3: CASSGRTYNEQFF
size: once
V: TRBV19
J: TRBJ2-1
D: TRBD2

DNA: TGTGCCAGCAGCCAACTAGCGGGAGCACGGGATACGCAGTATTTT
CDR3: CASSQLAGARDTQYF
size: NA
V: TRBV28
J: TRBJ2-3
D: TRBD2

DNA: TGCAGCGTGGGACTAGCGGGAGAGCAGTTCTTC
CDR3: CSVGLAGEQFF
size: NA
V: TRBV29-1
J: TRBJ2-1
D: TRBD2

DNA: TGTGCCAGCAGCAAAATCGGGACAGGGAACCCCCAAGAGACCCAGTACTTC
CDR3: CASSKIGTGNPQETQYF
size: NA
V: TRBV21-1
J: TRBJ2-5
D: NA

DNA: TGTGCCATCAGTGACGAGGGACAGGGTAAAAACGAGCAGTACTTC
CDR3: CAISDEGQGKNEQYF
size: NA
V: TRBV10-3
J: TRBJ2-7
D: TRBD1

DNA: TGCGCCAGCAGGGGGACCGGGGAGCTGTTTTTT
CDR3: CASRGTGELFF
size: NA
V: TRBV5-1
J: TRBJ2-2
D: NA

DNA: TGTGCCAGCAGTGCGGGATACATGAACACTGAAGCTTTCTTT
CDR3: CASSAGYMNTEAFF
size: NA
V: TRBV27
J: TRBJ1-1
D: NA

DNA: TGTGCCAGCTCACCCAAAGCGGGGGCGAACACCGGGGAGCTGTTTTTT
CDR3: CASSPKAGANTGELFF
size: NA
V: TRBV18
J: TRBJ2-2
D: TRBD2

DNA: TGTGCCAGCAGTGAATGGCGGAACACCGGGGAGCTGTTTTTT
CDR3: CASSEWRNTGELFF
size: once
V: TRBV6-1
J: TRBJ2-2
D: NA

DNA: TGTGCCATCAGTGCACGACAGGGGGGAGGCTCCTACGAGCAGTACTTC
CDR3: CAISARQGGGSYEQYF
size: NA
V: TRBV10-3
J: TRBJ2-7
D: TRBD1

DNA: TGTGCTAGCAGCCCTTCCGGGACTATCCCCGGGGAGCTGTTTTTT
CDR3: CASSPSGTIPGELFF
size: few
V: TRBV7-7
J: TRBJ2-2
D: TRBD2

DNA: TGTGCCAGCAGTAACGGACAGGGCGGGGAAGCTTTCTTT
CDR3: CASSNGQGGEAFF
size: NA
V: TRBV6-1
J: TRBJ1-1
D: TRBD1

DNA: TGTGCCAGCATTGAGGGGGCTTATGGCTACACCTTC
CDR3: CASIEGAYGYTF
size: NA
V: TRBV28
J: TRBJ1-2
D: TRBD1

DNA: TGTGCCAGCAGCTTAGGGGGGTCCGGGACAGGGAGCACCGGGGAGCTGTTTTTT
CDR3: CASSLGGSGTGSTGELFF
size: NA
V: TRBV11-2
J: TRBJ2-2
D: TRBD1

DNA: TGTGCCAGCAGTGACGCCCCTTCTGGCCTAGCGAGGGATACGCAGTATTTT
CDR3: CASSDAPSGLARDTQYF
size: NA
V: TRBV6-1
J: TRBJ2-3
D: NA

DNA: TGTGCCAGCAGCTCCACTAATGAAAACATTCAGTACTTC
CDR3: CASSSTNENIQYF
size: NA
V: TRBV5-4
J: TRBJ2-4
D: NA

DNA: TGTGCCAGCAGTGAATCAGGTCAGCCCCAGCATTTT
CDR3: CASSESGQPQHF
size: NA
V: TRBV2
J: TRBJ1-5
D: NA

DNA: TGTGCCAGTATTCAGGGAAGCAATCAGCCCCAGCATTTT
CDR3: CASIQGSNQPQHF
size: NA
V: TRBV19
J: TRBJ1-5
D: NA

DNA: TGTGCCAGCAGCTTTGCGGTAGACACAGATACGCAGTATTTT
CDR3: CASSFAVDTDTQYF
size: NA
V: TRBV7-3
J: TRBJ2-3
D: NA

DNA: TGTGCCAGTAGTATGGGACTCGGCTACGAGCAGTACTTC
CDR3: CASSMGLGYEQYF
size: few
V: TRBV19
J: TRBJ2-7
D: NA

DNA: TGTGCCAGCAGGGAACAGGGGTGGATTCAAGAGACCCAGTACTTC
CDR3: CASREQGWIQETQYF
size: NA
V: TRBV6-6
J: TRBJ2-5
D: TRBD1

DNA: TGTGCCAGCAGTTCCTCGGGGCGGGCCCAGCATTTT
CDR3: CASSSSGRAQHF
size: NA
V: TRBV28
J: TRBJ1-5
D: NA

DNA: TGTGCCATCAGTGGGAAGGGACAGGGGACATCCTACGAGCAGTACTTC
CDR3: CAISGKGQGTSYEQYF
size: NA
V: TRBV10-3
J: TRBJ2-7
D: TRBD1

DNA: TGCGCCAGCAGCTTGCTGGGGCCGGGCACTGAAGCTTTCTTT
CDR3: CASSLLGPGTEAFF
size: once
V: TRBV5-1
J: TRBJ1-1
D: NA

DNA: TGCAGCGTGAGGGGCAGACCAGATACGCAGTATTTT
CDR3: CSVRGRPDTQYF
size: NA
V: TRBV29-1
J: TRBJ2-3
D: NA

DNA: TGTGCTAGTGGCTCCGGGACAGGTGGGCGGACGCAGTATTTT
CDR3: CASGSGTGGRTQYF
size: NA
V: TRBV12-5
J: TRBJ2-3
D: TRBD1

DNA: TGTGCCAGCAGCCCCGTGCCGGCAGGCAATCAGCCCCAGCATTTT
CDR3: CASSPVPAGNQPQHF
size: few
V: TRBV4-2
J: TRBJ1-5
D: NA

DNA: TGTGCCACCAGCAGACACAGGGTAAACCCGGGAGTTTATGGCTACACCTTC
CDR3: CATSRHRVNPGVYGYTF
size: NA
V: TRBV15
J: TRBJ1-2
D: NA

DNA: TGTGCCAGCAAGTCCGGTAGCGCGTACGAGCAGTACTTC
CDR3: CASKSGSAYEQYF
size: NA
V: TRBV7-2
J: TRBJ2-7
D: NA

DNA: TGTGCCTGGAGTGTAAGAGGCAGAGTATTCAACACCATATATTTT
CDR3: CAWSVRGRVFNTIYF
size: NA
V: TRBV30
J: TRBJ1-3
D: NA

DNA: TGTGCCAGAAGCGAAACAGTAGTTCAGCCCCAGCATTTT
CDR3: CARSETVVQPQHF
size: NA
V: TRBV5-3
J: TRBJ1-5
D: NA

DNA: TGCGCCAGCAGCTTGGGGGGGACAGGCTCTGGCACTGAAGCTTTCTTT
CDR3: CASSLGGTGSGTEAFF
size: NA
V: TRBV5-1
J: TRBJ1-1
D: TRBD1

DNA: TGCGCCAGCAGCTCACCGGGACAGGGTTTCGACGAGCAGTACTTC
CDR3: CASSSPGQGFDEQYF
size: NA
V: TRBV5-1
J: TRBJ2-7
D: TRBD1

DNA: TGTGCCAGTAGTCCAAGGACAGGAAACTCCTACGAGCAGTACTTC
CDR3: CASSPRTGNSYEQYF
size: once
V: TRBV19
J: TRBJ2-7
D: TRBD1

DNA: TGCAGCTCCGGGATTCAAGAGACCCAGTACTTC
CDR3: CSSGIQETQYF
size: NA
V: TRBV29-1
J: TRBJ2-5
D: NA

DNA: TGTGCCAGCAGCCCTGGGAGGGCCTCAGATACGCAGTATTTT
CDR3: CASSPGRASDTQYF
size: NA
V: TRBV5-5
J: TRBJ2-3
D: TRBD2

DNA: TGTGCCAGCAGCCCCATACAGGGGGACTATGGCTACACCTTC
CDR3: CASSPIQGDYGYTF
size: NA
V: TRBV7-6
J: TRBJ1-2
D: TRBD1

DNA: TGTGCCAGCAGACCATGGAGCAGGGAAGAGACCCAGTACTTC
CDR3: CASRPWSREETQYF
size: NA
V: TRBV7-2
J: TRBJ2-5
D: NA

DNA: TGCAGTGCTCCCACGTATGAGACCCAGTACTTC
CDR3: CSAPTYETQYF
size: NA
V: TRBV20-1
J: TRBJ2-5
D: NA

DNA: TGTGCCAGTAGTACGAACAGAGGGGCCAACTATGGCTACACCTTC
CDR3: CASSTNRGANYGYTF
size: NA
V: TRBV19
J: TRBJ1-2
D: NA

DNA: TGTGCCAGCAGCTCCTGGGGCCCGAACACTGAAGCTTTCTTT
CDR3: CASSSWGPNTEAFF
size: NA
V: TRBV7-3
J: TRBJ1-1
D: NA

DNA: TGTGCCAGCCACCTGGGCCAGCCTGTGAACACTGAAGCTTTCTTT
CDR3: CASHLGQPVNTEAFF
size: NA
V: TRBV5-5
J: TRBJ1-1
D: NA